The text below deals with one T cell receptor beta chain. The antigen remains undetermined. CDR3 length: 11 residues. The germline gives CDR1 LNHDA, CDR2 SQIVND (reference sequence). The V and J ends lost 7 bases and 4 bases respectively, with 7 bases between them. TCRdb's table, derived via immunoSEQ multiplex PCR, lists solely in-frame clones and lacks some. The profile shows 10,000 or so clones, about 71% of them singletons. Primary, local recurrence and metastasis osteosarcoma tumors were taken after treatment from poor-prognosis patients. This sample is part of a study of the immune and genomic landscape of osteosarcoma. Study outcomes and limitations: Several cases had a single hyperexpanded clone dominating the repertoire, all with fewer than 100 T-cell clonotypes.

The receptor comes from a human donor with osteosarcoma. The rearrangement joins TRBV19 to TRBJ1-1; D gene unclear. Sequences were obtained from osteosarcoma tumor tissue from the lung. In DNA form, the CDR3 reads TGTGCCAGTATTACTAGCACTGAAGCTTTCTTT. Translation gives CASITSTEAFF.